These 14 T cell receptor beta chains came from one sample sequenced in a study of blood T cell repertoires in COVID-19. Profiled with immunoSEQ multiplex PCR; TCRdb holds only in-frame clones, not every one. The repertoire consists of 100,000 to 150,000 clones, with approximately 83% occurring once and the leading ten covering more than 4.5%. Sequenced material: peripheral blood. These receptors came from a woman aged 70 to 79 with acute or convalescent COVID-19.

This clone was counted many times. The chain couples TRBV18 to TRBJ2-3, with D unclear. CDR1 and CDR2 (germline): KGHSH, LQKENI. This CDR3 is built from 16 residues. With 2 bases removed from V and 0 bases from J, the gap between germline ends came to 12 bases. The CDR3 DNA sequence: TGTGCCAGCTCACCAATTGGGCAAATGAGCACAGATACGCAGTATTTT. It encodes CASSPIGQMSTDTQYF.

This CDR3 is CASSITYGTGGKAFF. DNA for the CDR3: TGTGCCAGCAGTATTACTTATGGGACAGGGGGAAAAGCTTTCTTT. The J gene is TRBJ1-1, the V gene TRBV6-2 or TRBV6-3; 11 bases align to TRBD1. V lost 5 bases, J lost 9 bases, and 11 bases stayed unmatched. The CDR3 covers 15 residues. The germline V gene encodes CDR1 MNHEY and CDR2 SVGEGT.

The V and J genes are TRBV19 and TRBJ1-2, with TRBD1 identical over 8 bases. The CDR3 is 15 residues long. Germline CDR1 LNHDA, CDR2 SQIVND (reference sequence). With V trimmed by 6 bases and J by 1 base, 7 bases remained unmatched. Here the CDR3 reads CASRAGGAGNYGYTF. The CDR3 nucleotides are TGTGCCAGTAGGGCAGGGGGCGCGGGTAACTATGGCTACACCTTC.

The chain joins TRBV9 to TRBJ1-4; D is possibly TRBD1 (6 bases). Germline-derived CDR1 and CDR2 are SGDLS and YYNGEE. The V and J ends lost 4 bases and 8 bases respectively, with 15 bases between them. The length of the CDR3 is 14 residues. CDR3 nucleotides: TGTGCCAGCAGCAAACCAGGGGTTCGGGAAAAACTGTTTTTT. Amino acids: CASSKPGVREKLFF.

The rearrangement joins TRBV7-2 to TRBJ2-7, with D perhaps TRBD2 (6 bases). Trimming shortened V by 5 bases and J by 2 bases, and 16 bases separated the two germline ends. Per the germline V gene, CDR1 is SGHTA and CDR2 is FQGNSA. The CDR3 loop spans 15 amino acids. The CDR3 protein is CASSKPRGKAYEQYF. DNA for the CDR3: TGTGCCAGCAGCAAACCTCGGGGGAAGGCCTACGAGCAGTACTTC.

The CDR3 spells CASRPNQGQGYTF. The CDR3 bases are TGTGCCAGCAGACCTAACCAGGGTCAGGGCTACACCTTC. The gene calls are TRBV6-6 and TRBJ1-2; TRBD1 might be the D (5 bases). V lost 6 bases, J lost 8 bases, and 16 bases lay in between. The CDR3 runs 13 residues. Germline V gives CDR1 MNHNY, CDR2 SVGAGI (reference sequence).

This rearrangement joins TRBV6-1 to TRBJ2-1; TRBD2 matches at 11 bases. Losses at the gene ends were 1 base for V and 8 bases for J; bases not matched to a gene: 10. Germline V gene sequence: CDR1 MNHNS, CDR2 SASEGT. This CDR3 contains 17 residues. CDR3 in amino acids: CASSEGASGGPPHEQFF. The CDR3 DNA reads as TGTGCCAGCAGTGAAGGGGCTAGCGGGGGGCCCCCCCATGAGCAGTTCTTC.

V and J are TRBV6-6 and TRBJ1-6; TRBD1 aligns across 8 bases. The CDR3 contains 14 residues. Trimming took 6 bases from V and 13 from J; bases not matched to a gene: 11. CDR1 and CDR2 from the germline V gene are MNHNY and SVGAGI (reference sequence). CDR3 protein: CASSLTGGEIPLHF. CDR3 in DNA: TGTGCCAGCAGCCTAACAGGGGGAGAAATCCCCCTCCACTTT.

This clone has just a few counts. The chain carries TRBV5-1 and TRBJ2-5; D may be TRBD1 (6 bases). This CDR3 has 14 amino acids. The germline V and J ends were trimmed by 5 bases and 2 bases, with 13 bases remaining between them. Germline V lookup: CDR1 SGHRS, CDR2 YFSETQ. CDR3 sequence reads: CASRPSGAQETQYF. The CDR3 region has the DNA TGCGCCAGCAGACCCTCAGGGGCACAAGAGACCCAGTACTTC.

The CDR3 region has the DNA TGTGCCAGCAGCCAGGGACTCGCTGAAGCTTTCTTT. This encodes CASSQGLAEAFF. The V call is TRBV3-1 (or the pseudogene TRBV3-2), the J call TRBJ1-1, with a weak D call TRBD1 (5 bases). CDR1 and CDR2 (germline): LGHDT, YNNKEL (reference sequence). V was cut by 3 bases and J by 6 bases, with 8 bases left in between. There are 12 residues in the CDR3.

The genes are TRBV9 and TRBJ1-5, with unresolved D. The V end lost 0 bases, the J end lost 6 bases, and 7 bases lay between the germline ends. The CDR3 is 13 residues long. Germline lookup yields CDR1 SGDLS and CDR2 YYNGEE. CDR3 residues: CASSVEPGQPQHF. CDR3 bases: TGTGCCAGCAGCGTAGAACCGGGTCAGCCCCAGCATTTT. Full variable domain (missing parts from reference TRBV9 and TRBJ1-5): DSGVTQTPKHLITATGQRVTLRCSPRSGDLSVYWYQQSLDQGLQFLIQYYNGEERAKGNILERFSAQQFPDLHSELNLSSLELGDSALYFCASSVEPGQPQHFGDGTRLSIL.

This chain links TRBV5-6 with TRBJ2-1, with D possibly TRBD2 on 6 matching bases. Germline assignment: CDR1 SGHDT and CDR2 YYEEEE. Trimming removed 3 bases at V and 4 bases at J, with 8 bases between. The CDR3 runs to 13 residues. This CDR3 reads CASSWGGYNEQFF. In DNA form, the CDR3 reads TGTGCCAGCAGCTGGGGAGGTTACAATGAGCAGTTCTTC.

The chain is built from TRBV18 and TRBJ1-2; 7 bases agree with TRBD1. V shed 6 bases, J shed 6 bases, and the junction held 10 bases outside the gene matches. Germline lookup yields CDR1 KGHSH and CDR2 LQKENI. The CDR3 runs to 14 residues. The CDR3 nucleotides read TGTGCCAGCTCGCTCCCACAGGGGTTGGATGGCTACACCTTC. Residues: CASSLPQGLDGYTF. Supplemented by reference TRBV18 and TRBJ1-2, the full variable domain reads NAGVMQNPRHLVRRRGQEARLRCSPMKGHSHVYWYRQLPEEGLKFMVYLQKENIIDESGMPKERFSAEFPKEGPSILRIQQVVRGDSAAYFCASSLPQGLDGYTFGSGTRLTVV.

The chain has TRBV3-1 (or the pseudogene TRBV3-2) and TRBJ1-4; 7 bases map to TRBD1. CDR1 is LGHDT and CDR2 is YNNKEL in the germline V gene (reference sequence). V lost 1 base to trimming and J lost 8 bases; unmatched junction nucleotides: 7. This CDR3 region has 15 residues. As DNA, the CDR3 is TGTGCCAGCAGCCAAGGTGCACAGGGGCGAGAAAAACTGTTTTTT. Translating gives CASSQGAQGREKLFF.